This TCR beta chain came from a study of cytomegalovirus exposure and HLA in healthy donors. At the level of the study: Genetic ancestry analysis placed over 65% of the 400 or so donors that were genotyped in the Caucasian-associated cluster.

Both 60 Vbeta primers and 13 Jbeta primers went into the PCR. The data were produced by immunoSEQ multiplex PCR, yet TCRdb's version contains in-frame clones alone and is incomplete. In the table there are about 91,000 clones, over 75% of which are singletons. Findings and limits, study-wide: By a later analysis, the bulk of CMV-associated TCR beta chains appeared HLA-restricted.

With respect to this clone: Its cognate antigen is unknown.

This CDR3 is 16 amino acids long. The V and J genes are TRBV21-1 and TRBJ2-7; the table calls TRBD1, which could not be checked here. TRBV21-1 is tagged as a pseudogene. This receptor was taken from a male donor in good health and CMV-seropositive. Material: PBMCs. CDR3 sequence (DNA): TGTGCCAGCTTCAGGGGAAGGGGATTATTAACCTACGAGCAGTACTTC. It is translated as CASFRGRGLLTYEQYF.